This record covers a single T cell receptor (beta chain). The data belong to a study of T cells after yellow fever vaccination. Germline CDR1 and CDR2: SGHRS and YFSETQ. The length of the CDR3 is 15 residues. V gave up 6 bases and J gave up 8 bases, with 21 bases separating them. TCRdb reprocessed the 5' RACE reads with MiXCR, giving one entry per CDR3 protein. This sample has around 610,000 distinct CDR3 sequences, with roughly 12% found just once. This sequence joins TRBV5-1 and TRBJ2-1; TRBD2 is a possible D gene (6 bases). The sequenced sample was PBMCs, obtained on the day of the yellow fever booster vaccination. The sequence derives from a man aged 25 to 40 who received the YFV17D yellow fever vaccine. For the CDR3, the DNA is TGCGCCAGCAAGATCATCAGCGGAGGGGACGATGAGCAGTTCTTC. This gives the protein CASKIISGGDDEQFF.